This is a list of T cell receptor beta chains from one sample in a study of cytomegalovirus exposure and HLA in healthy donors. TCRdb's copy holds only in-frame clones and misses some; the assay was immunoSEQ multiplex PCR. This sample has 90,000 to 150,000 clones, with around 63% found just once. The material sequenced was PBMCs. These receptors all stem from a man aged 40-55 years in good health and CMV-seropositive. Each CDR3 is given with its conserved first and last residue.

v_gene	j_gene	CDR3aa
TRBV6-5	TRBJ1-2	CASSYESGFNYGYTF
TRBV9	TRBJ2-2	CASSVAGATGELFF
TRBV11-2	TRBJ1-1	CASRADNTEAFF
TRBV11-1	TRBJ2-5	CASSFWGEGETQYF
TRBV11-2	TRBJ1-2	CASSPWDRGSYGYTF
TRBV9	TRBJ2-5	CASSVGPSGGQETQYF
TRBV30	TRBJ2-6	CAWSVTGRGSGANVLTF
TRBV28	TRBJ2-7	CASSHGGGGYEQYF
TRBV14	TRBJ2-5	CASSQGNSGSRGETQYF
TRBV19	TRBJ2-2	CASSNQGTGELFF
TRBV2	TRBJ1-4	CASITDATNEKLFF
TRBV29-1	TRBJ1-2	CSVDRQGTATGYTF
TRBV18	TRBJ1-6	CASSPPGTDNSPLHF
TRBV11-3	TRBJ2-1	CASSSRPGGPFNEQFF
TRBV18	TRBJ2-2	CASSPLTGLNTGELFF
TRBV2	TRBJ2-5	CASKGASHNRVQETQYF
TRBV7-2	TRBJ2-5	CASSSGLAGTETQYF
TRBV21-1	TRBJ1-1	CASYVTGGRSTEAFF
TRBV7-9	TRBJ2-1	CASSQRGLAGGTRFF
TRBV7-2	TRBJ2-1	CASSFGTGGGYNEQFF
TRBV5-1	TRBJ2-6	CASSLEVQGASGANVLTF
TRBV6-4	TRBJ2-2	CASSPDRAYGVEETGELFF
TRBV5-1	TRBJ2-5	CASSLGGIETQYF
TRBV19	TRBJ1-2	CATAGQGLYGYTF
TRBV11-2	TRBJ2-7	CASSSGGSDYEQYF
TRBV7-3	TRBJ1-2	CASSSGQGASGYTF
TRBV10-3	TRBJ2-3	CAISERSRENADTQYF
TRBV10-1	TRBJ1-2	CAGMGLLYGYTF
TRBV7-3	TRBJ1-2	CASSWGAGQGANGYTF
TRBV5-8	TRBJ2-7	CASSFGTGYEQYF
TRBV2	TRBJ2-5	CASSLQPGTSGETQYF
TRBV6-1	TRBJ2-7	CASSEALPGGASSYEQYF
TRBV6-5	TRBJ2-7	CASSYNGQGYEQYF
TRBV7-8	TRBJ2-7	CASSSRRFDEQYF
TRBV27	TRBJ2-7	CASSVSGGGISYEQYF
TRBV28	TRBJ2-7	CASSSPWGTRGPYEQYF
TRBV5-4	TRBJ1-2	CASSLGFTGVGGYTF
TRBV6-1	TRBJ2-3	CASSGSGSTDTQYF
TRBV2	TRBJ1-5	CASSGMRFPFIYSNQPQHF
TRBV28	TRBJ2-1	CASSLFPSGDSYNEQFF
TRBV5-4	TRBJ1-4	CASSHHSGALDEKLFF
TRBV7-2	TRBJ1-1	CASSIYRGAEAFF
TRBV5-1	TRBJ2-2	CASSLLGQGVTGELFF
TRBV19	TRBJ1-1	CASSMPLGVGDRGAFF
TRBV6-5	TRBJ2-7	CASSYGTGSSYEQYF
TRBV6-5	TRBJ2-3	CASSYGYRGGTDTQYF